The rows below give T cell receptor beta chains drawn from one sample of a study of blood T cell repertoires in COVID-19. Profiled with immunoSEQ multiplex PCR; TCRdb holds only in-frame clones, not every one. The sample holds 150,000 to 200,000 clones, around 81% seen once. Material for sequencing was peripheral blood. The source is a woman in her 40s with COVID-19, enrolled during active disease. The CDR3 runs from the conserved cysteine through the conserved F or W. The D gene is left open where the match is weak.

D gene | V gene | CDR3 protein
TRBD2 | TRBV28 | CASSGGAQETQYF
TRBD2 | TRBV10-1 | CASSSGGPYNEQFF
TRBD1 | TRBV28 | CASSTFPGQGVPEAFF
. | TRBV6-5 | CASSSYSGSGNTEAFF
. | TRBV13 | CASSLASGSTEAFF
. | TRBV6-5 | CASSYTTGENEKLFF
TRBD1 | TRBV18 | CASSPGDRGYGYTF
. | TRBV6-5 | CASSYGDALRGAFF
TRBD1 | TRBV24-1 | CATMGAGTGESEQFF
. | TRBV7-9 | CASSSPSFRGDEQYF
. | TRBV5-4 | CASSLSRPEDTQYF
TRBD2 | TRBV5-4 | CASGGLAGSGELFF
. | TRBV9 | CASSVWGVPYNEQFF
. | TRBV3-1/TRBV3-2 | CASSQGTQAYNEQFF
. | TRBV6-1 | CASSESVVPNYGYTF
TRBD1 | TRBV27 | CASGVTGTGSYEQYF
TRBD1 | TRBV11-2 | CASSLGQGRRANYGYTF
TRBD2 | TRBV11-2 | CASSPLGSGGETQYF
TRBD1 | TRBV5-6 | CASSLLMTGLNGYTF
TRBD1 | TRBV30 | CAWSGTGTGGYTF
TRBD1 | TRBV5-1 | CASSATGLSQPQHF
TRBD2 | TRBV6-5 | CASSTRTSGSYEQYF
TRBD1 | TRBV11-1 | CASSERQGRRNTEAFF
. | TRBV7-2 | CASSLTTLSTDTQYF
. | TRBV25-1 | CASSVRTPSYNEQFF
TRBD1 | TRBV6-5 | CASRPGQPFYEQYF
. | TRBV5-1 | CASSASFNEKLFF
. | TRBV7-2 | CASSLAWSSETQYF
. | TRBV27 | CASSPSTGELFF
. | TRBV4-2 | CASARGDTEAFF
. | TRBV28 | CASSALVGSGANVLTF
. | TRBV19 | CASSIGGATGNTIYF
. | TRBV6-1 | CASSDGPGGEKLFF
TRBD2 | TRBV2 | CASSITGLARQETQYF
. | TRBV2 | CASRRTGLNTDTQYF
. | TRBV30 | CAWSLGGASSTDTQYF
TRBD2 | TRBV5-1 | CASSEISGSQETQYF
TRBD1 | TRBV3-1/TRBV3-2 | CASSLRTGTDTQYF
TRBD1 | TRBV6-5 | CASRQQGAGQPQHF
. | TRBV27 | CASTKSQGYGYTF
. | TRBV5-8 | CASSAGQHQETQYF
TRBD2 | TRBV3-1/TRBV3-2 | CASSRAPAGGPGEQFF
. | TRBV5-4 | CASSAWPRRVGYTF
TRBD1 | TRBV9 | CASSEEGTGSTGELFF
TRBD2 | TRBV7-3 | CASSRGLDGYNEQFF
TRBD1 | TRBV5-1 | CASSLGSGGEKLFF
TRBD2 | TRBV7-9 | CASSDPSGDSTDTQYF
TRBD1 | TRBV3-1/TRBV3-2 | CASSLDRGLVNEQFF